The 3 T cell receptor beta chains given below trace back to one sample, sequenced in a study of blood T cell repertoires in COVID-19. Clones were read by immunoSEQ multiplex PCR, and TCRdb kept only the in-frame ones, dropping some. This table has about 170,000 clones, approximately 89% appearing once. The sequenced sample was PBMCs or T cells enriched from blood (not recorded which). The source of these receptors is a woman between 18 and 29 years old who had recovered from COVID-19.

This clone was detected only once. The chain carries TRBV4-1 and TRBJ1-1; possibly TRBD1 for D (6 bases). In germline, CDR1 is MGHRA, CDR2 YSYEKL. The CDR3 consists of 15 residues. Trimming left V 1 base short and J 6 bases short, with 15 bases between. As DNA, the CDR3 is TGCGCCAGCAGCCAAGTAGACGGCGGGGGCCCTGAAGCTTTCTTT. Its protein product is CASSQVDGGGPEAFF.

The rearrangement uses TRBV5-1 and TRBJ2-7; 7 bases map to TRBD1. Germline assignment: CDR1 SGHRS and CDR2 YFSETQ. This CDR3 has 16 residues. J gave up 0 bases and V 6 bases, and 12 bases lay outside the gene matches. The chain's CDR3 is CASTPQTGISSYEQYF. As DNA, the CDR3 is TGCGCCAGCACGCCTCAGACAGGGATCAGCTCCTACGAGCAGTACTTC.

V gene TRBV3-1 (or the pseudogene TRBV3-2) combines with J gene TRBJ2-1, with 8 bases that match TRBD2. The CDR3 runs to 17 residues. J lost 0 bases, V lost 1 base, and 5 bases had no gene match. Germline lookup yields CDR1 LGHDT and CDR2 YNNKEL (reference sequence). Here the CDR3 DNA reads TGTGCCAGCAGCCAAGTCCCGAGCGGGAGCTCCTACAATGAGCAGTTCTTC. Protein sequence: CASSQVPSGSSYNEQFF.